The rows below give T cell receptor beta chains drawn from one sample of a study of cytomegalovirus exposure and HLA in healthy donors. Repertoires were generated with immunoSEQ multiplex PCR, while TCRdb's copy carries only in-frame clones and drops some. The table shows 55,000 to 65,000 clones, with 80% occurring only once. The sample comprised PBMCs. The receptors stem from a woman aged 40 to 49 in good health and CMV-seronegative. Both conserved end residues are part of each CDR3. Each record gives: clone size, V gene, J gene, D gene, CDR3 DNA, CDR3 protein. A D gene is named only where the DNA matches it firmly. Clone size appears in some rows only: once, few, many, or a class for an expanded clone.

>-|TRBV10-1|TRBJ2-1|TRBD2
TGCGCCAGCAGTGAGTACTCCCGGGGGAGGGATGAGCAGTTCTTC
CASSEYSRGRDEQFF
>-|TRBV2|TRBJ2-5|TRBD2
TGTGCCAGCAGTGTTGCGGGGGTAGGGACCCAGTACTTC
CASSVAGVGTQYF
>-|TRBV4-1|TRBJ1-5|-
TGCGCCAGCAGCCGATTCGAGAGAGGTCAGCCCCAGCATTTT
CASSRFERGQPQHF
>-|TRBV21-1|TRBJ2-5|-
TGTGCCAGCAGCCTATGGACTAGCGGGAGTATAAGAGAGACCCAGTACTTC
CASSLWTSGSIRETQYF
>once|TRBV7-6|TRBJ1-1|-
TGTGCCAGCAGCGCAAACCTAGGGGCAGTAGCTTTCTTT
CASSANLGAVAFF
>-|TRBV9|TRBJ2-7|TRBD2
TGTGCCAGCAGCGTCCGACTAGCGGGAGGGCTCCACGAGCAGTACTTC
CASSVRLAGGLHEQYF
>-|TRBV9|TRBJ2-2|-
TGTGCCAACAAACAGGGGGGGGGTTTGAACACCGGGGAGCTGTTTTTT
CANKQGGGLNTGELFF
>few|TRBV6-5|TRBJ1-2|TRBD1
TGTGCCAGCAAAAACAGGGGAGGCTACACCTTC
CASKNRGGYTF
>-|TRBV18|TRBJ1-6|-
TGTGCCAGCTCACCAACGAGTAATTCACCCCTCCACTTT
CASSPTSNSPLHF
>-|TRBV6-1|TRBJ2-7|TRBD1
TGTGCCAGCTCCCGGGACAGGGGGTTCTACGAGCAGTACTTC
CASSRDRGFYEQYF
>-|TRBV7-2|TRBJ2-3|TRBD2
TGTGCCAGCAGCCTCCGGGTAGCGGGAGCCCGCACAGATACGCAGTATTTT
CASSLRVAGARTDTQYF
>-|TRBV6-1|TRBJ2-7|-
TGTGCCAGCAGGAGCCCGAACAGGATTTCCTACGAGCAGTACTTC
CASRSPNRISYEQYF
>-|TRBV19|TRBJ1-2|-
TGTGCCAGTAGTATCGGGGGGGACTATGGCTACACCTTC
CASSIGGDYGYTF
>-|TRBV19|TRBJ1-6|-
TGTGCCAGTAGTATAGATCTTAGGGGCGCCTCTAATTCACCCCTCCACTTT
CASSIDLRGASNSPLHF
>-|TRBV27|TRBJ2-7|-
TGTGCCAGCAGTTACCGTTTTGTTGTCGGGGGAGAGCAGTACTTC
CASSYRFVVGGEQYF
>-|TRBV25-1|TRBJ2-7|TRBD1
TGTGCCAGCAGTGAATCCGGTGCACAGGGGGCTTACGAGCAGTACTTC
CASSESGAQGAYEQYF
>-|TRBV2|TRBJ1-4|-
TGTGCCAGCAAGCCAGGGGATGAAAAACTGTTTTTT
CASKPGDEKLFF
>-|TRBV4-1|TRBJ2-2|TRBD2
TGCGCCAGCAGCCAAGATCCAGCGGGAGTGGCCGGGGAGCTGTTTTTT
CASSQDPAGVAGELFF
>few|TRBV7-9|TRBJ1-3|TRBD1
TGTGCCAGCAGCCCGGACAGGGCCAGAAACACCATATATTTT
CASSPDRARNTIYF
>-|TRBV25-1|TRBJ2-3|TRBD1
TGTGCCAGCAGTGTACAGGGGAGACACACAGATACGCAGTATTTT
CASSVQGRHTDTQYF
>few|TRBV4-3|TRBJ1-5|-
TGCGCCAGCAGCCAAGATGCCCAGGGTTTCGGTCAGCCCCAGCATTTT
CASSQDAQGFGQPQHF
>-|TRBV19|TRBJ1-1|-
TGTGCCAGTAGGGCCAACAGGGCCAGCATGAACACTGAAGCTTTCTTT
CASRANRASMNTEAFF
>-|TRBV27|TRBJ1-1|TRBD1
TGTGCCAGCAGTACGCAGGGGGAGCTGACTGAAGCTTTCTTT
CASSTQGELTEAFF
>once|TRBV7-3|TRBJ2-1|TRBD1
TGTGCCAGCAGCCTAGAGGGGGCCGGTGAGCAGTTCTTC
CASSLEGAGEQFF
>few|TRBV6-5|TRBJ2-1|TRBD2
TGTGCCAGCGGAAGGACTAGCGGCTATGAGCAGTTCTTC
CASGRTSGYEQFF
>-|TRBV7-7|TRBJ1-1|TRBD1
TGTGCCAGCAGCCCGCGGGACAGTTGGACTGAAGCTTTCTTT
CASSPRDSWTEAFF
>-|TRBV10-3|TRBJ2-6|TRBD1
TGTGCCATCAGCGGACAGGGGGCAAATGGGGCCAACGTCCTGACTTTC
CAISGQGANGANVLTF
>-|TRBV28|TRBJ1-4|-
TGTGCCAGCAGTTTTGAGGCCAAACTGTTTTTT
CASSFEAKLFF
>-|TRBV25-1|TRBJ1-1|-
TGTGCCAGCACCGCGCAGGCACACACTGAAGCTTTCTTT
CASTAQAHTEAFF
>-|TRBV27|TRBJ2-7|TRBD2
TGTGCCAGCAGTTTATATTCTAGCGGGAATCCCGTTACCTACGAGCAGTACTTC
CASSLYSSGNPVTYEQYF
>few|TRBV7-8|TRBJ2-4|-
TGTGCCAGCAGCTTAGTCGCAGGGGGGATGAAAAACATTCAGTACTTC
CASSLVAGGMKNIQYF
>-|TRBV27|TRBJ2-7|-
TGTGCCAGCATTGGACTCGCCTCCGAGCAGTACTTC
CASIGLASEQYF
>-|TRBV27|TRBJ1-5|-
TGTGCCAGCAGTTTAGGGGAGGGGAGCAATCAGCCCCAGCATTTT
CASSLGEGSNQPQHF
>-|TRBV19|TRBJ1-4|-
TGTGCCAGTAGTAGAGGGGGTAATGAAAAACTGTTTTTT
CASSRGGNEKLFF
>-|TRBV6-4|TRBJ2-1|TRBD1
TGTGCCAGCAGTGGGGACAGCACAAACAATGAGCAGTTCTTC
CASSGDSTNNEQFF